Below, 28 T cell receptor beta chains from the same sample are listed, as sequenced in a study of early stage breast cancer tumors. This table comes from immunoSEQ multiplex PCR, and its TCRdb copy is limited to in-frame clones, with some not included. This table holds some 75,000 clones, more than 60% found once. Sequencing was carried out using blood. These TCRs come from a person between 55 and 69 years old with breast cancer.

V usage is TRBV27 and J usage is TRBJ1-2; 7 bases line up with TRBD1. Trimming at V came to 2 bases and at J to 2 bases, leaving 5 bases not matched to a gene. CDR3 length equals 15 residues. In germline, CDR1 is MNHEY, CDR2 SMNVEV (reference sequence). CDR3 DNA sequence: TGTGCCAGCAGTTTAGATGGCAGGGGGAACTATGGCTACACCTTC. It yields the protein CASSLDGRGNYGYTF.

The chain has TRBV6-1 and TRBJ2-5; D not resolved. Germline V gives CDR1 MNHNS, CDR2 SASEGT. This CDR3 comprises 12 residues. V lost 2 bases to trimming and J lost 5 bases, with 6 bases between them. Here the CDR3 reads CASSERLETQYF. Written as DNA, the CDR3 is TGTGCCAGCAGTGAAAGGTTGGAGACCCAGTACTTC.

This rearrangement joins TRBV7-9 to TRBJ2-7; either TRBD1 or TRBD2 may fit D (5 bases each). V lost 8 bases and J 2 bases, leaving 16 bases between the germline ends. Germline values: CDR1 SEHNR, CDR2 FQNEAQ (reference sequence). The CDR3 totals 14 residues. CDR3 amino acids: CASPTVGAPYEQYF. As DNA, the CDR3 is TGTGCCAGCCCCACGGTCGGGGCTCCCTACGAGCAGTACTTC.

This clone appeared a single time. This rearrangement joins TRBV7-8 to TRBJ1-4, with no clear D. V lost 2 bases and J lost 3, with 13 bases in between. CDR3 size: 16 residues. CDR1 and CDR2 (germline): SGHVS, FQNEAQ. This CDR3 is CASSLLPSRANEKLFF. The DNA for the CDR3 is TGTGCCAGCAGCTTACTCCCCAGCAGAGCTAATGAAAAACTGTTTTTT. The full variable domain, completed using reference TRBV7-8 and TRBJ1-4, is GAGVSQSPRYKVAKRGQDVALRCDPISGHVSLFWYQQALGQGPEFLTYFQNEAQLDKSGLPSDRFFAERPEGSVSTLKIQRTQQEDSAVYLCASSLLPSRANEKLFFGSGTQLSVL.

The chain couples TRBV23-1 to TRBJ1-4; TRBD1 aligns across 7 bases. TRBV23-1 has ORF status, its function being uncertain. The CDR3 is made up of 14 amino acids. Trimming took 8 bases from V and 5 from J; bases not matched to a gene: 8. CDR3 coding DNA: TGCGCCAGCGGTGTAGGACAGGAAAATGAAAAACTGTTTTTT. Its protein product is CASGVGQENEKLFF.

This clone was observed once. The chain is built from TRBV5-4 and TRBJ1-1; possibly TRBD1 for D (5 bases). V was shortened by 1 base and J by 7 bases, with 8 bases between the two germline ends. Germline CDR1 SGHNT, CDR2 YYREEE (reference sequence). This CDR3 contains 12 residues. The CDR3 sequence is CASSLWGLEAFF. The CDR3 bases are TGTGCCAGCAGCTTGTGGGGACTTGAAGCTTTCTTT.

This clone was counted once. The chain uses TRBV5-4 and TRBJ2-5; TRBD2 is a possible D gene (5 bases). In germline, CDR1 is SGHNT, CDR2 YYREEE (reference sequence). V was pared by 0 bases and J by 5 bases, with 26 bases between. This CDR3 spans 19 amino acids. The CDR3 region is CASSLASGLIPGKRETQYF. CDR3 coding DNA: TGTGCCAGCAGCTTGGCGTCCGGGCTCATACCGGGGAAAAGGGAGACCCAGTACTTC.

The rearrangement uses TRBV11-3 and TRBJ2-7, with a weak D call TRBD2 (5 bases). CDR3 length: 15 residues. Germline V CDR1 and CDR2: SGHNT, YENEEA. Trimming removed 0 bases from V and 2 bases from J, with 11 bases in between. The DNA of the CDR3 is TGTGCCAGCAGCTTAGAGGCGGGTCCAACCTACGAGCAGTACTTC. This sequence encodes CASSLEAGPTYEQYF.

The chain has TRBV5-4 and TRBJ1-1; possible D gene TRBD1, 5 bases. The CDR3 is made up of 15 amino acids. The V end was cut by 0 bases, the J end by 1 base, with 10 bases between. Germline V gene sequence: CDR1 SGHNT, CDR2 YYREEE (reference sequence). The CDR3 spells CASSLGGAGNTEAFF. Here the CDR3 DNA reads TGTGCCAGCAGCTTGGGGGGCGCGGGGAACACTGAAGCTTTCTTT.

This sequence joins TRBV6-5 and TRBJ2-7, with D possibly being TRBD1 (6 bases). With 7 bases removed from V and 2 bases from J, the gap between germline ends came to 18 bases. The CDR3 totals 15 residues. Germline CDR1 MNHEY, CDR2 SVGAGI. This CDR3 reads CASTLARGSTYEQYF. Written as DNA, the CDR3 is TGTGCCAGCACCTTAGCCAGGGGATCAACCTACGAGCAGTACTTC.

The rearrangement links TRBV18 to TRBJ2-7, with D hard to call. V gave up 6 bases and J gave up 6 bases, with 9 bases separating them. The germline gives CDR1 KGHSH, CDR2 LQKENI. The CDR3 spans 11 residues. The CDR3 sequence: CASSARIEQYF. The DNA of the CDR3 is TGTGCCAGCTCGGCTCGCATCGAGCAGTACTTC.

The V call is TRBV6-1, the J call TRBJ1-5; D possibly corresponds to TRBD1 (5 bases). Germline loops: CDR1 MNHNS, CDR2 SASEGT. The CDR3 covers 15 residues. The V and J ends lost 6 bases and 11 bases respectively, with 23 bases between them. DNA of the CDR3: TGTGCCAGCAGGCCCCGGGACGGTGTCTTGGTAGCCCAGCATTTT. It yields the protein CASRPRDGVLVAQHF.

The V gene is TRBV6-6, the J gene TRBJ2-1; D gene unclear. The CDR3 contains 15 residues. V was trimmed by 4 bases and J by 6 bases, leaving 16 bases between them. The V gene's germline CDR1 is MNHNY and CDR2 SVGAGI (reference sequence). CDR3 in DNA: TGTGCCAGCAGTTTAGCCAGGCCGGTGCTCAATGAGCAGTTCTTC. Translating gives CASSLARPVLNEQFF.

The chain is built from TRBV15 and TRBJ2-3; tentative D call: TRBD1 (7 bases). The CDR3 runs to 16 residues. The germline V and J ends were trimmed by 5 bases and 3 bases, with 18 bases remaining between them. The V gene's germline CDR1 is LNHNV and CDR2 YYDKDF (reference sequence). CDR3 in amino acids: CATSWNRGGLTDTQYF. CDR3 coding DNA: TGTGCCACCAGCTGGAACAGGGGAGGCCTAACAGATACGCAGTATTTT.

CDR3 nucleotides: TGTGCCAGCATCTTTGTGGGACAGATGAACACCGGGGAGCTGTTTTTT. Translating gives CASIFVGQMNTGELFF. The V call is TRBV27, the J call TRBJ2-2; 7 bases are shared with TRBD1. Germline CDR1 reads MNHEY; CDR2 reads SMNVEV (reference sequence). The CDR3 runs 16 residues. With V trimmed by 7 bases and J by 1 base, 9 bases remained unmatched.

This chain's CDR3 is CASSLGTSTSYEQYF. The CDR3 DNA follows: TGTGCCAGCTCACTGGGGACGTCTACATCCTACGAGCAGTACTTC. This chain links TRBV18 with TRBJ2-7; D might be TRBD1 or TRBD2, each matching 5 bases. The CDR3 is 15 residues long. Germline CDR1 KGHSH, CDR2 LQKENI. Trimming pared 4 bases from V and 1 base from J, leaving 14 bases between.

This chain uses TRBV7-2 with TRBJ2-3, with 7 bases aligning to TRBD1. The CDR3 has 14 residues. J gave up 1 base and V 5 bases, and 3 bases lay outside the gene matches. Per the germline V gene, CDR1 is SGHTA and CDR2 is FQGNSA. The CDR3 DNA reads TGTGCCAGCAGCATTACAGGGGGCACAGATACGCAGTATTTT. Its translation is CASSITGGTDTQYF. The whole variable domain, remainder taken from reference TRBV7-2 and TRBJ2-3, is GAGVSQSPSNKVTEKGKDVELRCDPISGHTALYWYRQSLGQGLEFLIYFQGNSAPDKSGLPSDRFSAERTGGSVSTLTIQRTQQEDSAVYLCASSITGGTDTQYFGPGTRLTVL.

The J gene is TRBJ2-3, the V gene TRBV18; 8 bases map to TRBD1. This CDR3 comprises 17 residues. The germline V gene has CDR1 KGHSH and CDR2 LQKENI. Losses at the gene ends were 0 bases for V and 6 bases for J; bases not matched to a gene: 11. The CDR3 bases are TGTGCCAGCTCACCACCGGGGACAGGAAACCTTCGGGATACGCAGTATTTT. Translating it yields CASSPPGTGNLRDTQYF.

CDR3 sequence (DNA): TGTGCCAGCAGCTTAAGTCGAGGGAACGAGCAGTACTTC. As protein: CASSLSRGNEQYF. V is TRBV7-3 and J is TRBJ2-7, with D maybe TRBD2 (5 bases). The germline V and J ends were trimmed by 1 base and 5 bases, with 9 bases remaining between them. Germline V gene lookup returns CDR1 SGHTA and CDR2 FQGTGA. This CDR3 has 13 amino acids.

This rearrangement joins TRBV15 to TRBJ2-7, with D possibly matching TRBD1 (5 bases). Germline V gene data show CDR1 as LNHNV and CDR2 as YYDKDF (reference sequence). Trimming stripped 0 bases from V and 2 bases from J, with 14 bases between. The CDR3 sequence is 16 residues long. Here the CDR3 DNA reads TGTGCCACCAGCAGAGATACAGGTCCCCTAACCTACGAGCAGTACTTC. Its translation is CATSRDTGPLTYEQYF.

The gene calls are TRBV28 and TRBJ1-5; no clear D. Germline CDR1 is MDHEN and CDR2 is SYDVKM. CDR3 size: 14 residues. Trimming stripped 3 bases from V and 6 bases from J, with 12 bases between. DNA for the CDR3: TGTGCCAGCAGTTTGTTGAGGGTGCGTCAGCCCCAGCATTTT. This translates into CASSLLRVRQPQHF.

This sequence joins TRBV5-4 and TRBJ1-4; 11 bases line up with TRBD1. The CDR3 has 14 amino acids. The junction had 2 bases not matched to a gene; V was cut back by 3 bases and J by 7 bases. Per germline, CDR1 SGHNT and CDR2 YYREEE (reference sequence). Here the CDR3 DNA reads TGTGCCAGCAGCTCCGGGACAGGGGGTGAAAAACTGTTTTTT. Translating it yields CASSSGTGGEKLFF.

In DNA form, the CDR3 reads TGTGCCAGCAGCTTATCGCTCAACACCGGGGAGCTGTTTTTT. This sequence encodes CASSLSLNTGELFF. This chain connects TRBV7-3 to TRBJ2-2; D ambiguous. Germline V CDR1 and CDR2: SGHTA, FQGTGA. Trimming took off 2 bases at V and 2 bases at J, with 6 bases between the two ends. This CDR3 region has 14 residues.

The chain couples TRBV7-3 to TRBJ2-1; 8 positions match TRBD2. V lost 2 bases and J lost 3; bases outside the gene matches: 3. The CDR3 consists of 15 residues. Germline CDR1 is SGHTA and CDR2 is FQGTGA. The CDR3 DNA reads as TGTGCCAGCAGCTTAGCGGGGGGCATCTACAATGAGCAGTTCTTC. Its protein product is CASSLAGGIYNEQFF.

V and J are TRBV27 and TRBJ2-7; 10 positions match TRBD1. Germline assignment: CDR1 MNHEY and CDR2 SMNVEV (reference sequence). This CDR3 has 15 residues. Trimming at V came to 9 bases and at J to 0 bases, leaving 8 bases not matched to a gene. The CDR3 DNA is TGTGCCAGAAGGTCGGGGACAGGGGCCTCCTACGAGCAGTACTTC. Translated, it gives CARRSGTGASYEQYF.

The V call is TRBV2, the J call TRBJ2-5; D is unresolved. Trimming took 6 bases from V and 1 from J, leaving 9 bases between them. The CDR3 is 13 residues long. CDR1 is SNHLY, CDR2 FYNNEI, per germline. The CDR3 nucleotides are TGTGCCAGCAGGAACGATCTCCAAGAGACCCAGTACTTC. Amino acid sequence: CASRNDLQETQYF.

This chain links TRBV18 with TRBJ2-3, with 12 bases lining up with TRBD2. The CDR3 covers 17 residues. The germline V gene has CDR1 KGHSH and CDR2 LQKENI. V shed 6 bases, J shed 6 bases, and the junction held 13 bases outside the gene matches. The CDR3 DNA reads as TGTGCCAGCTCTTCAGATGCACTAGCGGGAGGAAGCGATACGCAGTATTTT. Translated, it gives CASSSDALAGGSDTQYF. Filled out from reference TRBV18 and TRBJ2-3, the complete variable domain reads NAGVMQNPRHLVRRRGQEARLRCSPMKGHSHVYWYRQLPEEGLKFMVYLQKENIIDESGMPKERFSAEFPKEGPSILRIQQVVRGDSAAYFCASSSDALAGGSDTQYFGPGTRLTVL.

This clone was seen just once. The rearrangement uses TRBV30 and TRBJ2-7; TRBD1 aligns across 8 bases. CDR1 and CDR2 from the germline V gene are GTSNPN and SVGIG (reference sequence). V shed 5 bases, J shed 7 bases, and the junction held 7 bases outside the gene matches. This CDR3 comprises 12 residues. The CDR3 sequence is CAWAQGVREQYF. In nucleotides, the CDR3 is TGTGCCTGGGCACAGGGGGTGAGGGAGCAGTACTTC.